This T cell receptor beta chain is drawn from a study of blood T cell repertoires in COVID-19. Study information: T cells, B-cell-depleted T cells, or PBMCs supplied cDNA or gDNA.

The germline CDR1 and CDR2 sequences are SGHRS and YFSETQ. The V end lost 3 bases, the J end lost 4 bases, and 13 bases lay between the germline ends. This CDR3 region has 15 residues. The repertoire was sequenced with immunoSEQ multiplex PCR; TCRdb's copy has only in-frame clones and lacks some. The table lists around 95,000 clones, more than 75% of them singletons, with 9.5% to 15% in the top ten. V is TRBV5-1 and J is TRBJ2-2, with a weak D call TRBD1 (6 bases). Sequencing was carried out using peripheral blood. The origin of this receptor is a human donor in a cohort sampled during active COVID-19. The CDR3: CASSWVGGATGELFF. The CDR3 region has the DNA TGCGCCAGCAGCTGGGTAGGGGGTGCCACCGGGGAGCTGTTTTTT.